These 30 T cell receptor beta chains share one sample of origin, sequenced in a study of T cells in Graves' hyperthyroidism and ophthalmopathy. Amplification of TCR beta CDR3 regions used RNA as the template. First-round RT-PCR of the TCR CDR3 relied on the HTBI primer set. TCRdb called the multiplex PCR reads again in MiXCR, with one record for every CDR3 protein. The sample yields fewer than 550,000 distinct CDR3 sequences, about 15% seen once. The specimen sequenced was blood. The receptors stem from a young woman with Graves' hyperthyroidism.

The table lists this clonotype with many counts. The gene calls are TRBV2 and TRBJ1-5; tentatively, D is TRBD1 (5 bases). Germline assignment: CDR1 SNHLY and CDR2 FYNNEI. The CDR3 is 15 residues long. With 7 bases removed from V and 1 base from J, the gap between germline ends came to 14 bases. The CDR3 sequence is CASIRDGGSNQPQHF. The CDR3 DNA reads TGTGCCAGCATAAGGGACGGTGGGAGCAATCAGCCCCAGCATTTT.

The J gene is TRBJ2-1, the V gene TRBV5-4, with D tentatively TRBD2 (6 bases). V shed 4 bases and J shed 6 bases, with 17 bases lying between them. Germline CDR1 SGHNT, CDR2 YYREEE (reference sequence). CDR3 length: 15 amino acids. CDR3 region: CASSPGAQSRNEQFF. CDR3 in DNA: TGTGCCAGCAGCCCGGGAGCGCAGTCTCGCAATGAGCAGTTCTTC.

This clonotype was picked up many times. This chain connects TRBV28 to TRBJ1-1; D is possibly TRBD1 (5 bases). Germline V gives CDR1 MDHEN, CDR2 SYDVKM. The V gene lost 3 bases and the J gene lost 1 base, with 18 bases spanning the gap. CDR3 length: 17 residues. The CDR3 is CASSLGDLIFGNTEAFF. The CDR3 DNA reads TGTGCCAGCAGTTTGGGGGACCTGATATTCGGGAACACTGAAGCTTTCTTT.

This clonotype came up many times. The V call is TRBV6-1, the J call TRBJ2-1, with 12 bases aligning to TRBD2. The CDR3 sequence is 15 residues long. Trimming cost V 10 bases and J 6 bases; bases outside gene matches: 10. From germline, CDR1 is MNHNS and CDR2 SASEGT. The CDR3 spells CATSRETSGSNEQFF. In DNA form, the CDR3 reads TGTGCCACCTCGAGGGAGACTAGCGGGAGCAATGAGCAGTTCTTC.

The V and J genes are TRBV5-8 and TRBJ2-3, with D possibly matching TRBD2 (5 bases). Germline values: CDR1 SGHTS, CDR2 YDEGEE. The CDR3 sequence is 16 residues long. V lost 0 bases, J lost 0 bases, and 11 bases lay in between. DNA of the CDR3: TGTGCCAGCAGCTTGGTGAGGGCCGTCAGCACAGATACGCAGTATTTT. This sequence encodes CASSLVRAVSTDTQYF.

This clonotype came up many times. The chain couples TRBV20-1 to TRBJ2-1; 12 nucleotides align to TRBD2. Trimming cost V 5 bases and J 7 bases; bases outside gene matches: 9. The CDR3 has 15 residues. Per germline, CDR1 DFQATT and CDR2 SNEGSKA (reference sequence). CDR3 sequence: CSAPSTSGSVNEQFF. CDR3 DNA: TGCAGTGCTCCATCGACTAGCGGGAGTGTGAATGAGCAGTTCTTC.

This clonotype was observed many times. The chain recombines TRBV20-1 with TRBJ2-7; TRBD1 might be the D (5 bases). Trimming took off 6 bases at V and 6 bases at J, with 18 bases between the two ends. This CDR3 has 13 residues. Germline loops: CDR1 DFQATT, CDR2 SNEGSKA (reference sequence). The CDR3 reads CSALDTTSGEQYF. The CDR3 DNA sequence: TGCAGTGCCTTGGACACGACCTCCGGCGAGCAGTACTTC.

This clonotype was seen repeatedly, ten times or more. The chain recombines TRBV11-1 with TRBJ2-1; tentative D call: TRBD1 (7 bases). From germline, CDR1 is SGHAT and CDR2 FQDESV (reference sequence). V was trimmed by 2 bases and J by 7 bases, leaving 12 bases between them. The CDR3 runs to 14 residues. This CDR3 is CASSLTGEVNEQFF. The DNA for the CDR3 is TGTGCCAGCAGCTTAACAGGGGAGGTGAATGAGCAGTTCTTC.

The CDR3 here is CASSLTDGAKNIQYF. CDR3 DNA: TGCGCCAGCAGCCTGACCGACGGAGCCAAAAACATTCAGTACTTC. The rearrangement uses TRBV4-1 and TRBJ2-4; D gene ambiguous. This CDR3 region has 15 residues. V shed 4 bases and J shed 0 bases, with 10 bases lying between them. CDR1 MGHRA and CDR2 YSYEKL come from the germline V gene.

J is TRBJ2-1 and V is TRBV9; D is possibly TRBD1 (6 bases). Germline V gives CDR1 SGDLS, CDR2 YYNGEE. Trimming shortened V by 4 bases and J by 4 bases, and 18 bases separated the two germline ends. The CDR3 is made up of 16 amino acids. The CDR3 here is CASSPPTGRDYNEQFF. The CDR3 DNA reads TGTGCCAGCAGCCCCCCGACAGGACGGGATTACAATGAGCAGTTCTTC.

The rearrangement joins TRBV15 to TRBJ1-2; a weak D match, TRBD1 (6 bases). V was clipped by 3 bases and J by 7 bases, with 15 bases between them. The germline gives CDR1 LNHNV, CDR2 YYDKDF (reference sequence). This CDR3 spans 14 amino acids. The CDR3 is CATSSNTGRGGYTF. The CDR3 region has the DNA TGTGCCACCAGCAGTAATACAGGGCGGGGTGGCTACACCTTC.

This clonotype was seen many times. The chain has TRBV3-1 and TRBJ2-1; no firm D call. The V end was cut by 3 bases, the J end by 7 bases, with 13 bases between. The CDR3 consists of 14 residues. Germline CDR1 is LGHDT and CDR2 is YNNKEL (reference sequence). The CDR3 loop reads CASSQQLKGNEQFF. CDR3 nucleotide sequence: TGTGCCAGCAGCCAGCAACTTAAGGGTAATGAGCAGTTCTTC.

In regard to this clonotype: One end of the junction varies from germline; a read error may be responsible. This chain uses TRBV12-3 or TRBV12-4 with TRBJ2-7, with D uncertain. The CDR3 is 12 residues long. CDR3 protein: CASSLNFGSANF. The CDR3 bases are TGTGCCAGCAGTTTAAATTTCGGGTCGGCGAACTTC.

This clonotype was recorded at least ten times. This sequence joins TRBV27 and TRBJ2-4; 7 bases are shared with TRBD1. Germline V gene data show CDR1 as MNHEY and CDR2 as SMNVEV (reference sequence). The J segment lost 0 bases and the V segment lost 4 bases, leaving 3 bases of the junction unmatched. The CDR3 is made up of 15 amino acids. This chain's CDR3 is CASSSTGIAKNIQYF. CDR3 sequence (DNA): TGTGCCAGCAGTTCGACAGGGATAGCCAAAAACATTCAGTACTTC.

At least ten counts were recorded for this clonotype. V usage is TRBV6-2 or TRBV6-3 and J usage is TRBJ2-1; D unclear. V shed 6 bases and J shed 5 bases, with 8 bases lying between them. Germline assignment: CDR1 MNHEY and CDR2 SVGEGT. The CDR3 contains 12 residues. The CDR3 is CASSPTHNEQFF. The CDR3, as DNA: TGTGCCAGCAGCCCGACGCACAATGAGCAGTTCTTC.

This chain links TRBV5-1 with TRBJ2-2; D possibly corresponds to TRBD2 (5 bases). CDR3 length: 16 residues. Germline V gene lookup returns CDR1 SGHRS and CDR2 YFSETQ. Trimming stripped 2 bases from V and 1 base from J, with 12 bases between. For the CDR3, the DNA is TGCGCCAGCAGCTTTAGGACGGGGATGAACACCGGGGAGCTGTTTTTT. It codes for CASSFRTGMNTGELFF.

The rearrangement uses TRBV3-1 and TRBJ1-6; D is unresolved. From germline, CDR1 is LGHDT and CDR2 YNNKEL (reference sequence). The germline V and J ends were trimmed by 0 bases and 9 bases, with 6 bases remaining between them. This CDR3 has 13 amino acids. In DNA form, the CDR3 reads TGTGCCAGCAGCCAAGAGGCCGGTTCACCCCTCCACTTT. Amino acids: CASSQEAGSPLHF.

This clonotype showed up many times. The V and J genes are TRBV6-1 and TRBJ2-7, with TRBD2 identical over 7 bases. The CDR3 is made up of 14 amino acids. Unmatched junction bases numbered 9, after V lost 7 bases and J lost 3 bases. CDR1 is MNHNS and CDR2 is SASEGT in the germline V gene. The CDR3 region is CASIPWGEGYEQYF. CDR3 bases: TGTGCCAGCATCCCCTGGGGGGAGGGCTACGAGCAGTACTTC.

This clonotype was seen ten or more times. The chain uses TRBV2 and TRBJ2-5, with TRBD1 identical over 8 bases. The trim removed 6 bases at V and 4 bases at J, leaving 10 bases unmatched. The CDR3 sequence is 15 residues long. CDR1 SNHLY and CDR2 FYNNEI come from the germline V gene. CDR3 protein: CASRSRTTGVETQYF. The CDR3, as DNA: TGTGCCAGCAGGAGTCGCACGACAGGGGTAGAGACCCAGTACTTC.

There are a few counts of this clonotype. This sequence joins TRBV5-1 and TRBJ1-3; D gene unclear. Between the trimmed V and J ends, which lost 1 base and 1 base, there was a span of 9 bases. The CDR3 is made up of 15 amino acids. CDR1 is SGHRS and CDR2 is YFSETQ in the germline V gene. CDR3 amino acids: CASSLSGLSGNTIYF. The CDR3 nucleotides are TGCGCCAGCAGCTTGAGCGGGCTATCTGGAAACACCATATATTTT.

Concerning this clonotype: Being one base from a much bigger clone, this may be a read error. The chain is built from TRBV14 and TRBJ1-1; TRBD1 aligns across 7 bases. From germline, CDR1 is SGHDN and CDR2 FVKESK. CDR3 length: 15 amino acids. Trimming at V came to 4 bases and at J to 4 bases, leaving 9 bases not matched to a gene. The CDR3 nucleotides are TGTGCCAGCAGCCTTAGACAGGGCTCTACCACTGAAGCTTTCTTT. This sequence encodes CASSLRQGSTTEAFF.

As to this clonotype: A single base separates this from a much larger clone, so it may be a read error. This rearrangement joins TRBV20-1 to TRBJ2-7; 8 bases align to TRBD2. V lost 3 bases, J lost 7 bases, and 17 bases stayed unmatched. CDR3 size: 16 residues. In germline, CDR1 is DFQATT, CDR2 SNEGSKA (reference sequence). The CDR3 protein is CSASSFAGRAGNEQYF. The CDR3 DNA follows: TGCAGTGCTAGCTCCTTTGCCGGGAGGGCCGGTAATGAGCAGTACTTC.

A few counts support this clonotype. As DNA, the CDR3 is TGTGCCACCAGCAGACAGGGGGAAAATTCACCCCTCCACTTT. Translated, it gives CATSRQGENSPLHF. The V and J genes are TRBV15 and TRBJ1-6, with TRBD1 matching 7 bases. Trimming removed 2 bases from V and 7 bases from J; junction bases left unmatched: 2. From germline, CDR1 is LNHNV and CDR2 YYDKDF (reference sequence). This CDR3 comprises 14 residues.

The chain has TRBV7-9 and TRBJ2-2; TRBD1 might be the D (5 bases). Trimming shortened V by 5 bases and J by 2 bases, and 12 bases separated the two germline ends. Germline loops: CDR1 SEHNR, CDR2 FQNEAQ (reference sequence). This CDR3 region has 15 residues. In DNA, the CDR3 is TGTGCCAGCAGCCCCATGGACATAAACACCGGGGAGCTGTTTTTT. This gives the protein CASSPMDINTGELFF.

This clonotype turned up a few times. This chain's CDR3 is CSVEDWSSGQNTGELFF. CDR3 DNA: TGCAGCGTTGAAGACTGGTCATCGGGACAGAACACCGGGGAGCTGTTTTTT. The chain uses TRBV29-1 and TRBJ2-2, with D maybe TRBD1 (6 bases). This CDR3 has 17 residues. The ends were cut back, 0 bases at V and 1 base at J, with 15 bases in the middle. Germline V lookup: CDR1 SQVTM, CDR2 ANQGSEA.

This clonotype was counted ten times or more. The chain recombines TRBV28 with TRBJ2-1; D ambiguous. Per the germline V gene, CDR1 is MDHEN and CDR2 is SYDVKM. V lost 6 bases, J lost 2 bases, and 11 bases lay in between. The CDR3 is 14 residues long. CDR3 sequence: CASSLRFTYNEQFF. The CDR3 coding sequence is TGTGCCAGCAGCTTGCGCTTCACCTACAATGAGCAGTTCTTC.

This clonotype showed up just a few times. V gene TRBV4-1 combines with J gene TRBJ1-3, with D possibly TRBD1 on 5 matching bases. Deletions cut 0 bases from V and 1 base from J, with 7 bases between. The CDR3 contains 15 residues. Per the germline V gene, CDR1 is MGHRA and CDR2 is YSYEKL. The CDR3 is CASSQDWGSGNTIYF. Here the CDR3 DNA reads TGCGCCAGCAGCCAAGACTGGGGGTCTGGAAACACCATATATTTT.

This clonotype was recorded at least ten times. This CDR3 is CASSPEYEQYF. DNA for the CDR3: TGTGCCAGCTCACCTGAGTACGAGCAGTACTTC. This chain connects TRBV18 to TRBJ2-7; no clear D gene. V was trimmed by 3 bases and J by 4 bases, leaving 4 bases between them. The CDR3 spans 11 residues. CDR1 and CDR2 from the germline V gene are KGHSH and LQKENI. Complete variable domain (other parts from reference TRBV18 and TRBJ2-7): NAGVMQNPRHLVRRRGQEARLRCSPMKGHSHVYWYRQLPEEGLKFMVYLQKENIIDESGMPKERFSAEFPKEGPSILRIQQVVRGDSAAYFCASSPEYEQYFGPGTRLTVT.

Many counts were recorded for this clonotype. The rearrangement uses TRBV27 and TRBJ2-1; either TRBD1 or TRBD2 may fit D (5 bases each). The CDR3 runs 14 residues. Trimming took off 2 bases at V and 6 bases at J, with 11 bases between the two ends. Germline CDR1 and CDR2: MNHEY and SMNVEV (reference sequence). The chain's CDR3 is CASSLGTSSNEQFF. CDR3 nucleotides: TGTGCCAGCAGTTTAGGGACGAGCTCCAATGAGCAGTTCTTC.

The chain employs TRBV6-2 or TRBV6-3 and TRBJ1-1, with 8 nucleotides matching TRBD1. Germline trimming cut 7 bases from V and 3 bases from J; bases unmatched to any gene: 13. This CDR3 has 16 amino acids. CDR1 MNHEY and CDR2 SVGEGT come from the germline V gene. CDR3 region: CASTLGQGWGDTEAFF. The CDR3 bases are TGTGCCAGCACCCTTGGACAGGGCTGGGGGGACACTGAAGCTTTCTTT.